This entry describes one T cell receptor beta chain. The antigen remains undetermined. This entry belongs to a study of a mutant IDH1 vaccine in newly diagnosed glioma. Study at large: The initiation of vaccination occurred 4-6 weeks after radiotherapy alone, or with temozolomide cycles. Patients were pretreated with radiotherapy, temozolomide, or both, mostly both. In the visit schedule, V12 fell in week 35, while V13 fell in week 47.

As for time point: week 47, end of study. Topical imiquimod was applied with each vaccine dose, which held 300 ug of mutant IDH1 20-mer peptide. The donors had new WHO grade 3 or 4 astrocytomas; these were IDH1-mutant and ATRX-lost. The repertoire was sequenced with immunoSEQ multiplex PCR; TCRdb's copy has only in-frame clones and lacks some. The repertoire includes around 100,000 clones, around 92% of them detected once, and 0.6% to 0.95% sits in the top ten. Germline V gene data show CDR1 as SGHDT and CDR2 as YYEEEE. This CDR3 region has 14 residues. V lost 4 bases to trimming and J lost 2 bases; unmatched junction nucleotides: 5.

The sequence was collected from a woman aged 45-65 years with glioma. V and J are TRBV5-6 and TRBJ2-7; 8 bases agree with TRBD1. This specimen was PBMCs, taken from a glioma patient whose treatment included an IDH1 peptide vaccine. The CDR3 nucleotides are TGTGCCAGCAGCCCAGGGGGCCTCACCTACGAGCAGTACTTC. Protein sequence: CASSPGGLTYEQYF.